This TCR beta chain comes out of a study of beta chain features in type 1 diabetes. Findings and limits, study-wide: Any HLA effect on TCRB rearrangement was left unresolved by small sub-analyses. When Type 1 diabetes patients were examined, their TCRB CDR3s proved moderately but significantly shorter in all four CD4+ subsets.

About this clone itself: Its antigen remains unidentified.

The CDR3 sequence is 13 residues long. Germline V gene sequence: CDR1 SNHLY, CDR2 FYNNEI. V was trimmed by 6 bases and J by 5 bases, leaving 11 bases between them. Since all of the isolated RNA was reverse transcribed, expressed TCRB transcripts were what got sequenced. This table comes from immunoSEQ multiplex PCR, and its TCRdb copy is limited to in-frame clones, with some not included. The sample consists of 300,000 to 400,000 clones, 8% to 10% of them appearing once. This TCR derives from a man under 40 with type 1 diabetes. J is TRBJ1-5 and V is TRBV2; a possible D gene is TRBD1 (5 bases). The specimen sequenced was central memory CD4+ T cells from blood. CDR3 region: CASRMTAHQPQHF. In DNA, the CDR3 is TGTGCCAGCAGGATGACAGCTCATCAGCCCCAGCATTTT.